One sample yielded the 6 T cell receptor beta chains listed below, sequenced in a study of neurological immune-mediated disorders. TCRdb processed the 5' RACE reads anew with MiXCR; each CDR3 protein has one entry. This table holds fewer than 65,000 distinct CDR3 sequences, roughly 4.3% found once. The sequencing input was PBMCs. The source is a middle-aged man with multiple sclerosis.

At least ten counts were recorded for this clonotype. This chain joins TRBV27 and TRBJ2-4, with 10 nucleotides matching TRBD1. The CDR3 has 13 amino acids. Looked up from germline, CDR1 is MNHEY and CDR2 is SMNVEV (reference sequence). The V and J ends lost 4 bases and 9 bases, in that order; junction bases with no gene match: 3. The CDR3 is CASSSDRGGIQYF. The DNA for the CDR3 is TGTGCCAGCAGTTCGGACAGGGGGGGCATTCAGTACTTC.

This clonotype was counted at least ten times. The genes are TRBV25-1 and TRBJ2-7, with 10 bases matching TRBD1. The CDR3 consists of 15 residues. V lost 7 bases and J lost 3; bases outside the gene matches: 9. Germline V gene data show CDR1 as MGHDK and CDR2 as SYGVNS. The CDR3 protein is CASMGYGTGVYEQYF. CDR3 DNA: TGTGCCAGCATGGGTTATGGGACAGGGGTCTACGAGCAGTACTTC.

In this sample, this clonotype turned up a few times. The genes are TRBV5-1 and TRBJ2-3; D remains unclear. The germline V and J ends were trimmed by 0 bases and 3 bases, with 8 bases remaining between them. Germline V gene lookup returns CDR1 SGHRS and CDR2 YFSETQ. CDR3 size: 14 residues. CDR3: CASSLGASTDTQYF. The CDR3 DNA reads TGCGCCAGCAGCTTGGGAGCGAGTACAGATACGCAGTATTTT.

This clonotype showed up many times. This chain links TRBV10-3 with TRBJ2-6; D is unresolved. The CDR3 covers 15 residues. Germline values: CDR1 ENHRY, CDR2 SYGVKD. V gave up 4 bases and J gave up 0 bases, with 7 bases separating them. CDR3 DNA: TGTGCCATCAGTGCGGGCCCCTCTGGGGCCAACGTCCTGACTTTC. Its translation is CAISAGPSGANVLTF.

This clonotype was recorded at least ten times. The chain has TRBV7-6 and TRBJ1-5; D is unclear. V lost 2 bases and J lost 4, with 12 bases in between. The CDR3 has 15 residues. Germline loops: CDR1 SGHVS, CDR2 FNYEAQ. The DNA of the CDR3 is TGTGCCAGCAGCTTATTCCGGGGAAGGAATCAGCCCCAGCATTTT. Translated: CASSLFRGRNQPQHF.

This clonotype was detected many times. This sequence joins TRBV5-1 and TRBJ2-3, with TRBD2 matching 9 bases. CDR3 length: 14 residues. Germline lookup yields CDR1 SGHRS and CDR2 YFSETQ. V trimming: 4 bases; J trimming: 3 bases; junction bases outside the gene matches: 3. CDR3 DNA: TGCGCCAGCAGCGGAACTAGCGGGACAGATACGCAGTATTTT. Amino acids: CASSGTSGTDTQYF.